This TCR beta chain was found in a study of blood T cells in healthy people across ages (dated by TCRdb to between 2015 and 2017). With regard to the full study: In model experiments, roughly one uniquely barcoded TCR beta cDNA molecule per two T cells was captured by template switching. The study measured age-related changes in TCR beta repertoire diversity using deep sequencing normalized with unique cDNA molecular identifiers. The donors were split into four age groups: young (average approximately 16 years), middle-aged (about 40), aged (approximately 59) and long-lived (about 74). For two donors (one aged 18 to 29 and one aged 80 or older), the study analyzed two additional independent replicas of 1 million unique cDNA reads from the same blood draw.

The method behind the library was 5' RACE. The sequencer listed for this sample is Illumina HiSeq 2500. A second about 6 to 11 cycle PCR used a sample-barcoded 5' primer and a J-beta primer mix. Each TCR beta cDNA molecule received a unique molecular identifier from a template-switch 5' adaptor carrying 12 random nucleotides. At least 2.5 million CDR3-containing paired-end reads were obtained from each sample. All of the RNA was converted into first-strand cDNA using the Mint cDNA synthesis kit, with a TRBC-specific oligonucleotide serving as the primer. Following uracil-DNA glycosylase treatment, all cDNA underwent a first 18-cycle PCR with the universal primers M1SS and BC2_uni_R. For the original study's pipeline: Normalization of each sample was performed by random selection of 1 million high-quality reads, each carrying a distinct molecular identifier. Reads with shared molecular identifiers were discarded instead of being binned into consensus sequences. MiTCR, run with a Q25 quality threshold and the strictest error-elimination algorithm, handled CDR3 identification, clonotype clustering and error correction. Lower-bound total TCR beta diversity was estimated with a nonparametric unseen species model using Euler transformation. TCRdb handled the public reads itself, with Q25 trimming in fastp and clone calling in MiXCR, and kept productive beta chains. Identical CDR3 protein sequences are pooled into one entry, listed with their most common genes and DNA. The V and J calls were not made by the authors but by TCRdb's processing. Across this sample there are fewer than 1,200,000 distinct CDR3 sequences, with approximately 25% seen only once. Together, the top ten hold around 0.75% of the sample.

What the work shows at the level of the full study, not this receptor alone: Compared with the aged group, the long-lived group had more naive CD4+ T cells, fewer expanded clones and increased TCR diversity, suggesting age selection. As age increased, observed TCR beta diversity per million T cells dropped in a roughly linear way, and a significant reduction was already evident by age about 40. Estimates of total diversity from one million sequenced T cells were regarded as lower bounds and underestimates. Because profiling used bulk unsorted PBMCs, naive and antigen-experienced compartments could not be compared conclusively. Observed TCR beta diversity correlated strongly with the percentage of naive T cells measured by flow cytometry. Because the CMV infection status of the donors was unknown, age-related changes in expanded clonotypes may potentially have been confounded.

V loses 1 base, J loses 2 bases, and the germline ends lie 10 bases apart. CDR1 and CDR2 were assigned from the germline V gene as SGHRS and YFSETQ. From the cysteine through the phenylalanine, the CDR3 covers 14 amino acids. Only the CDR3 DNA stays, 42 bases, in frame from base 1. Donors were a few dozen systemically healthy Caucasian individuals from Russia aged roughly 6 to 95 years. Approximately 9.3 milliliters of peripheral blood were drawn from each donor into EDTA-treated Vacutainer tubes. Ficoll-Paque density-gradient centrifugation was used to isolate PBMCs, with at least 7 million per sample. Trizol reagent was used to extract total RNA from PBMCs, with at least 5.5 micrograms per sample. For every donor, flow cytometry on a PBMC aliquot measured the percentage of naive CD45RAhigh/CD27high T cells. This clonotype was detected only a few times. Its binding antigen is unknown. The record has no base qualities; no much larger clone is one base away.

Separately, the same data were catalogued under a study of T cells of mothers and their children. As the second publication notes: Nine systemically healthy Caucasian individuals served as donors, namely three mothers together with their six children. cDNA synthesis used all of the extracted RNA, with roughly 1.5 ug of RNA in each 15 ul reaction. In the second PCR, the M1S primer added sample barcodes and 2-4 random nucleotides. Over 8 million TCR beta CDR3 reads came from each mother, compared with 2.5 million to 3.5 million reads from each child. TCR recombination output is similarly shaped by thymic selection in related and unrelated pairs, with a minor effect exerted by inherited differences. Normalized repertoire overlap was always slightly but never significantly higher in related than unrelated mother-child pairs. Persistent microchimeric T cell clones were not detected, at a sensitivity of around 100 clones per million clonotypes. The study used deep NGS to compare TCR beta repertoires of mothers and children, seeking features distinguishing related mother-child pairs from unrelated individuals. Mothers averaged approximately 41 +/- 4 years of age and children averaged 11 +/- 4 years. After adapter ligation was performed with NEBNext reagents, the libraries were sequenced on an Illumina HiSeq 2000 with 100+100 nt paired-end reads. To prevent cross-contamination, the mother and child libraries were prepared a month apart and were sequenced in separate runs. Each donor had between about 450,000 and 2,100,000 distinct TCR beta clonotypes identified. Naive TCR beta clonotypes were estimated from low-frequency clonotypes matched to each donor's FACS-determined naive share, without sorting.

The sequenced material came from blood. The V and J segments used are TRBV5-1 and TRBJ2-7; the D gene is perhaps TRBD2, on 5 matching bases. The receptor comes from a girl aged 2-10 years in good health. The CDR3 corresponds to CASSLSGVTYEQYF. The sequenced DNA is TGCGCCAGCAGCTTGTCCGGGGTAACCTACGAGCAGTACTTC.